Following are 9 T cell receptor beta chains from one sample sequenced in a study of cytomegalovirus exposure and HLA in healthy donors. Primers for the PCR totalled 60 Vbeta and 13 Jbeta. Measured with immunoSEQ multiplex PCR; TCRdb has only the in-frame clones, and not every one. The sample has about 130,000 clones, around 81% seen once. The specimen sequenced was PBMCs. All receptors derive from a man aged 18 to 29 in good health and CMV-seronegative.

The chain links TRBV6-8 to TRBJ1-2, with unresolved D. Germline V gene lookup returns CDR1 MNHGY and CDR2 SAAAGT. V shed 2 bases and J shed 4 bases, with 26 bases lying between them. The CDR3 sequence is 19 residues long. The CDR3 here is CASSYPFLTSTTRSYGYTF. The DNA of the CDR3 is TGTGCCAGCAGTTACCCATTCTTGACTTCAACCACCAGATCCTATGGCTACACCTTC.

The V and J genes are TRBV11-2 and TRBJ2-2, with D perhaps TRBD2 (5 bases). CDR3 length: 13 residues. Germline CDR1 and CDR2: SGHAT and FQNNGV. V gave up 4 bases and J gave up 7 bases, with 10 bases separating them. The CDR3 spells CASSSTRGGELFF. CDR3 nucleotides: TGTGCCAGCAGCTCCACTAGAGGCGGGGAGCTGTTTTTT.

The rearrangement links TRBV14 to TRBJ1-5; 8 bases are a match to TRBD1. In germline, CDR1 is SGHDN, CDR2 FVKESK. This CDR3 has 18 residues. After removal of 4 bases from V and 0 bases from J, the junction contained 11 bases not matched to a gene. CDR3 in amino acids: CASSPGQAFLYSNQPQHF. CDR3 nucleotides: TGTGCCAGCAGCCCGGGACAGGCGTTCCTTTATAGCAATCAGCCCCAGCATTTT.

V usage is TRBV28 and J usage is TRBJ1-2; D gene uncertain. Trimming left V 2 bases short and J 8 bases short, with 18 bases between. Germline CDR1 and CDR2: MDHEN and SYDVKM. The CDR3 is made up of 15 amino acids. The CDR3 region has the DNA TGTGCCAGCAGTTTAGAAGGAGAATGGAGTCTGGGCTACACCTTC. This translates into CASSLEGEWSLGYTF.

The chain combines TRBV27 with TRBJ1-2; 9 positions agree with TRBD1. The V and J ends lost 7 bases and 7 bases, in that order; junction bases with no gene match: 7. Germline V gives CDR1 MNHEY, CDR2 SMNVEV (reference sequence). This CDR3 spans 13 amino acids. The CDR3 here is CASKDTGGPGYTF. CDR3 DNA: TGTGCCAGCAAGGACACAGGGGGCCCTGGCTACACCTTC.

This chain uses TRBV7-2 with TRBJ2-3, with 8 positions matching TRBD2. The germline V gene encodes CDR1 SGHTA and CDR2 FQGNSA. The CDR3 has 16 residues. With V trimmed by 5 bases and J by 2 bases, 9 bases remained unmatched. The CDR3 DNA follows: TGTGCCAGCAGCGCACCTCGGGGGGGTATCACAGATACGCAGTATTTT. Protein sequence: CASSAPRGGITDTQYF.

As concerns this clone: This same CDR3 is encoded by further DNA sequences in the sample. V and J are TRBV30 and TRBJ1-6, with D possibly being TRBD1 (5 bases). The CDR3 runs 13 residues. Trimming removed 2 bases from V and 7 bases from J, with 9 bases in between. Germline-derived CDR1 and CDR2 are GTSNPN and SVGIG (reference sequence). The CDR3 nucleotides read TGTGCCTGGAGTTTACAGGAGAATTCACCCCTCCACTTT. This gives the protein CAWSLQENSPLHF.

The chain employs TRBV19 and TRBJ1-5; D not resolved. The germline V gene encodes CDR1 LNHDA and CDR2 SQIVND (reference sequence). The CDR3 totals 17 residues. Trimming left V 3 bases short and J 0 bases short, with 15 bases between. Here the CDR3 DNA reads TGTGCCAGTAGTATCATTTCGGGGTCTTATAGCAATCAGCCCCAGCATTTT. Translation: CASSIISGSYSNQPQHF.

The chain joins TRBV27 to TRBJ1-2; 8 bases are a match to TRBD1. The CDR3 is 13 amino acids. Trimming removed 8 bases from V and 8 bases from J; junction bases left unmatched: 10. The germline gives CDR1 MNHEY, CDR2 SMNVEV (reference sequence). The DNA for the CDR3 is TGTGCCAGCCTAACCGGACAGGGCGGGGGCTACACCTTC. Protein: CASLTGQGGGYTF.